The rows below give T cell receptor beta chains drawn from one sample of a study of human T cells and chemical hapten exposure. MiXCR, applied by TCRdb to the RACE reads, yields one record per CDR3 protein. The sample carries roughly 200,000 distinct CDR3 sequences, around 22% recorded once. Specimen: whole blood, collected in connection with sensitization to the hapten diphenylcyclopropenone (DPC). All receptors derive from a woman aged 50 to 60 with alopecia areata. Some clones in this sample may be carry-over from other donors' samples. The CDR3 runs from the conserved cysteine through the conserved F or W. A D gene is named only where the DNA matches it firmly. The listing skips clone size in some rows; elsewhere it reads once, few, many or a size class.

CDR3nt: TGTGCCCCGAACAGGGACCCCGGGGAGCTGTTTTTT
CDR3aa: CAPNRDPGELFF
j_gene: TRBJ2-2
v_gene: TRBV5-5
d_gene: -
abundance: -

CDR3nt: TGTGCCAGCAGTGAATCTGGGGGGACAGGGGGGAATCAGCCCCAGCATTTT
CDR3aa: CASSESGGTGGNQPQHF
j_gene: TRBJ1-5
v_gene: TRBV6-1
d_gene: TRBD1
abundance: -

CDR3nt: TGTGCCAGCAGGGGCAGGGGTCTTTTCGAGACCCAGTACTTC
CDR3aa: CASRGRGLFETQYF
j_gene: TRBJ2-5
v_gene: TRBV2
d_gene: -
abundance: few

CDR3nt: TGCAGCGTACTGGAAGGCTACACCTTC
CDR3aa: CSVLEGYTF
j_gene: TRBJ1-2
v_gene: TRBV29-1
d_gene: -
abundance: few

CDR3nt: TGTGCCAGCAGCTTCACTAGCGGGAATACCGGGGAGCTGTTTTTT
CDR3aa: CASSFTSGNTGELFF
j_gene: TRBJ2-2
v_gene: TRBV7-6
d_gene: TRBD2
abundance: -

CDR3nt: TGTGCCACCAGCAGGGGAGGGGGGCCAGGCGATACGCAGTATTTT
CDR3aa: CATSRGGGPGDTQYF
j_gene: TRBJ2-3
v_gene: TRBV15
d_gene: -
abundance: few

CDR3nt: TGTGCCAGCAGCCCCCCGGGGGGGGAGGCGCACGGACAGCCCCAGCATTTT
CDR3aa: CASSPPGGEAHGQPQHF
j_gene: TRBJ1-5
v_gene: TRBV7-2
d_gene: -
abundance: -

CDR3nt: TGTGCCACCAGCAGAGAAGTATATAGCAATCAGCCCCAGCATTTT
CDR3aa: CATSREVYSNQPQHF
j_gene: TRBJ1-5
v_gene: TRBV15
d_gene: -
abundance: few

CDR3nt: TGTGCCATCAGTGAGCTAGCGGGCGACACCGGGGAGCTGTTTTTT
CDR3aa: CAISELAGDTGELFF
j_gene: TRBJ2-2
v_gene: TRBV10-3
d_gene: TRBD2
abundance: -

CDR3nt: TGCGCCAGCAGCCAAGACGTTGTCGGGACTAGCGGGAGCGGGCTAGCCAAAAACATTCAGTACTTC
CDR3aa: CASSQDVVGTSGSGLAKNIQYF
j_gene: TRBJ2-4
v_gene: TRBV4-1
d_gene: TRBD2
abundance: -

CDR3nt: TGCAGTGCTTCTAAGACTAGCGGAAGTAGCACAGATACGCAGTATTTT
CDR3aa: CSASKTSGSSTDTQYF
j_gene: TRBJ2-3
v_gene: TRBV20-1
d_gene: TRBD2
abundance: -

CDR3nt: TGTGCCAGCAGCTTGACTGAGCGGATCATTTACAATGAGCAGTTCTTC
CDR3aa: CASSLTERIIYNEQFF
j_gene: TRBJ2-1
v_gene: TRBV5-6
d_gene: -
abundance: few

CDR3nt: TGTGCCAGCACCCCAAGGGCGGACAGGGAGAGGTTCTTT
CDR3aa: CASTPRADRERFF
j_gene: TRBJ1-1
v_gene: TRBV12-3/TRBV12-4
d_gene: TRBD1
abundance: -

CDR3nt: TGTGCCAGCAGCTCCATTTCCAGGGGCAATCAGCCCCAGCATTTT
CDR3aa: CASSSISRGNQPQHF
j_gene: TRBJ1-5
v_gene: TRBV12-3/TRBV12-4
d_gene: -
abundance: few

CDR3nt: TGTGCCAGCAGCAGGACAGCCACCAGTGCAACTAATGAAAAACTGTTTTTT
CDR3aa: CASSRTATSATNEKLFF
j_gene: TRBJ1-4
v_gene: TRBV7-2
d_gene: -
abundance: few

CDR3nt: TGCAGTGCTAGAGTTAACAGGGGCAATCAGCCCCAGCATTTT
CDR3aa: CSARVNRGNQPQHF
j_gene: TRBJ1-5
v_gene: TRBV20-1
d_gene: -
abundance: -

CDR3nt: TGTGCCAGCAGCTTATGGTTAACGGACAGGGAAGAGACCCAGTACTTC
CDR3aa: CASSLWLTDREETQYF
j_gene: TRBJ2-5
v_gene: TRBV13
d_gene: TRBD1
abundance: -

CDR3nt: TGTGCCAGCAGACGACAGGGAGGGCAAGAGACCCAGTACTTC
CDR3aa: CASRRQGGQETQYF
j_gene: TRBJ2-5
v_gene: TRBV6-2/TRBV6-3
d_gene: -
abundance: -

CDR3nt: TGTGCCACCAACAGAGATCGACTTGACACCGGGGAGCTGTTTTTT
CDR3aa: CATNRDRLDTGELFF
j_gene: TRBJ2-2
v_gene: TRBV15
d_gene: -
abundance: -

CDR3nt: TGCGCCAGCAGCTTATGGACAGATACCTACGAGCAGTACTTC
CDR3aa: CASSLWTDTYEQYF
j_gene: TRBJ2-7
v_gene: TRBV5-1
d_gene: -
abundance: -

CDR3nt: TGTGCCATCAGTGACGAGACAGGACTGAACACTGAAGCTTTCTTT
CDR3aa: CAISDETGLNTEAFF
j_gene: TRBJ1-1
v_gene: TRBV10-3
d_gene: -
abundance: -

CDR3nt: TGCAGCGTGGGACAGACCTCTGGAAACACCATATATTTT
CDR3aa: CSVGQTSGNTIYF
j_gene: TRBJ1-3
v_gene: TRBV29-1
d_gene: TRBD1
abundance: few

CDR3nt: TGCAGTGCTAGAGCACTAGCGGGAGCGAATGAGCAGTTCTTC
CDR3aa: CSARALAGANEQFF
j_gene: TRBJ2-1
v_gene: TRBV20-1
d_gene: TRBD2
abundance: many

CDR3nt: TGCAGCGTGGGGGGACTAAATAGCAATCAGCCCCAGCATTTT
CDR3aa: CSVGGLNSNQPQHF
j_gene: TRBJ1-5
v_gene: TRBV29-1
d_gene: -
abundance: -

CDR3nt: TGTGCCAGCTCACCACCGTCTGGACAGGGGGGGTCTCAGCCCCAGCATTTT
CDR3aa: CASSPPSGQGGSQPQHF
j_gene: TRBJ1-5
v_gene: TRBV18
d_gene: TRBD1
abundance: few

CDR3nt: TGTGCCAGCCTTACGGGGTTTGAAGCTTTCTTT
CDR3aa: CASLTGFEAFF
j_gene: TRBJ1-1
v_gene: TRBV7-2
d_gene: -
abundance: few

CDR3nt: TGCAGCGTTGAAAATTTGGGGAAGTATGGCTACACCTTC
CDR3aa: CSVENLGKYGYTF
j_gene: TRBJ1-2
v_gene: TRBV29-1
d_gene: -
abundance: -

CDR3nt: TGCAGCGTCCCGGACCTCGCGGGAGGGTCCAATGAGCAGTTCTTC
CDR3aa: CSVPDLAGGSNEQFF
j_gene: TRBJ2-1
v_gene: TRBV29-1
d_gene: TRBD2
abundance: few

CDR3nt: TGCAGCGTCGGTAACCTGGATCAGCCCCAGCATTTT
CDR3aa: CSVGNLDQPQHF
j_gene: TRBJ1-5
v_gene: TRBV29-1
d_gene: -
abundance: -

CDR3nt: TGTGCCAGCAGCGGCGTAGCGGGAGAGAGAAAGACCCAGTACTTC
CDR3aa: CASSGVAGERKTQYF
j_gene: TRBJ2-5
v_gene: TRBV7-9
d_gene: TRBD2
abundance: -

CDR3nt: TGTGCCAGCAGCTCATACAGGGCGGAGGAGCAGTTCTTC
CDR3aa: CASSSYRAEEQFF
j_gene: TRBJ2-1
v_gene: TRBV11-2
d_gene: -
abundance: -

CDR3nt: TGTGCCAGCAGTTCGCCTAGCGGACGCACAGATACGCAGTATTTT
CDR3aa: CASSSPSGRTDTQYF
j_gene: TRBJ2-3
v_gene: TRBV5-5
d_gene: TRBD2
abundance: -

CDR3nt: TGTGCCAGCAGCTTGTCCGGCAGGGGCTACTATGGCTACACCTTC
CDR3aa: CASSLSGRGYYGYTF
j_gene: TRBJ1-2
v_gene: TRBV5-5
d_gene: -
abundance: -

CDR3nt: TGTGCCAGCAGCTTAGGTCAGTGGACTAGCGGGAGTAGGAATGAGCAGTTCTTC
CDR3aa: CASSLGQWTSGSRNEQFF
j_gene: TRBJ2-1
v_gene: TRBV7-9
d_gene: TRBD2
abundance: -

CDR3nt: TGCAGTGCTAGACTAGCAGGAAGGGCCGGGGAGCTGTTTTTT
CDR3aa: CSARLAGRAGELFF
j_gene: TRBJ2-2
v_gene: TRBV20-1
d_gene: -
abundance: -

CDR3nt: TGTGCCAGCTCACCACTTGCCCCGACAGGCCCGTATGGGGAGCAGTACTTC
CDR3aa: CASSPLAPTGPYGEQYF
j_gene: TRBJ2-7
v_gene: TRBV18
d_gene: -
abundance: -

CDR3nt: TGTGCCAGCAGTCTCTCCGGGACTAGCGAGCAGTATTTT
CDR3aa: CASSLSGTSEQYF
j_gene: TRBJ2-3
v_gene: TRBV27
d_gene: TRBD2
abundance: few

CDR3nt: TGCAGTGCCCCCAGGCCCGGGGGCAACAATGAGCAGTTCTTC
CDR3aa: CSAPRPGGNNEQFF
j_gene: TRBJ2-1
v_gene: TRBV20-1
d_gene: -
abundance: -

CDR3nt: TGCAGCGTCGCCGACAGTGCTTACGGCTACACCTTC
CDR3aa: CSVADSAYGYTF
j_gene: TRBJ1-2
v_gene: TRBV29-1
d_gene: -
abundance: -

CDR3nt: TGTGCCAGCAGCTTATTCGGGACAGGGCCCTACGAGCAGTACTTC
CDR3aa: CASSLFGTGPYEQYF
j_gene: TRBJ2-7
v_gene: TRBV7-6
d_gene: TRBD1
abundance: -

CDR3nt: TGCGCCAGCAGCAGAACGCCGGGAAACTACAATGAGCAGTTCTTC
CDR3aa: CASSRTPGNYNEQFF
j_gene: TRBJ2-1
v_gene: TRBV5-1
d_gene: -
abundance: few

CDR3nt: TGTGCCAGCAGTGTCCATGGCGGTTTGGACACTGAAGCTTTCTTT
CDR3aa: CASSVHGGLDTEAFF
j_gene: TRBJ1-1
v_gene: TRBV6-1
d_gene: -
abundance: -

CDR3nt: TGTGCCAGCAGCCAACGATCTGGGGGTAGCTATGGCTACACCTTC
CDR3aa: CASSQRSGGSYGYTF
j_gene: TRBJ1-2
v_gene: TRBV3-1
d_gene: -
abundance: -

CDR3nt: TGTGCCAGCAGTAAACTCCAGGGGAACCGATACGAGCAGTACTTC
CDR3aa: CASSKLQGNRYEQYF
j_gene: TRBJ2-7
v_gene: TRBV6-1
d_gene: -
abundance: -

CDR3nt: TGTGCCAGCAGCCGACGTTCGGCAGTCGCGAACACCGGGGAGCTGTTTTTT
CDR3aa: CASSRRSAVANTGELFF
j_gene: TRBJ2-2
v_gene: TRBV3-1
d_gene: -
abundance: -

CDR3nt: TGCAGTGCACCCGACCGTCAGGGCTATAGCAATCAGCCCCAGCATTTT
CDR3aa: CSAPDRQGYSNQPQHF
j_gene: TRBJ1-5
v_gene: TRBV20-1
d_gene: -
abundance: -

CDR3nt: TGTGCCAGCAGTGCCTCCCGATCCTCTGGAAACACCATATATTTT
CDR3aa: CASSASRSSGNTIYF
j_gene: TRBJ1-3
v_gene: TRBV6-1
d_gene: -
abundance: -

CDR3nt: TGTGCCAGCAGTGAAGCTGAGAGCTTCGTTTCACCCCTCCACTTT
CDR3aa: CASSEAESFVSPLHF
j_gene: TRBJ1-6
v_gene: TRBV2
d_gene: -
abundance: few

CDR3nt: TGCAGCGTCATTGGAGGGAGGGCCTTCGAGACCCAGTACTTC
CDR3aa: CSVIGGRAFETQYF
j_gene: TRBJ2-5
v_gene: TRBV29-1
d_gene: TRBD2
abundance: -

CDR3nt: TGTGCCAGCAGTTACTCGACGGCAGGGATCTCCTATAATTCACCCCTCCACTTT
CDR3aa: CASSYSTAGISYNSPLHF
j_gene: TRBJ1-6
v_gene: TRBV6-2/TRBV6-3
d_gene: -
abundance: few

CDR3nt: TGCAGCGTTGAGAGAGCGGGAGTCGGTGAGCAGTTCTTC
CDR3aa: CSVERAGVGEQFF
j_gene: TRBJ2-1
v_gene: TRBV29-1
d_gene: TRBD2
abundance: -

CDR3nt: TGTGCCAGCAGCGGGGACACGTCATGGGAGCAGTACTTC
CDR3aa: CASSGDTSWEQYF
j_gene: TRBJ2-7
v_gene: TRBV9
d_gene: -
abundance: many

CDR3nt: TGCAGTGCTAGAGATTCCGGGACAGACTCCTACAATGAGCAGTTCTTC
CDR3aa: CSARDSGTDSYNEQFF
j_gene: TRBJ2-1
v_gene: TRBV20-1
d_gene: TRBD1
abundance: -

CDR3nt: TGTGCCAGCAGCGTAGGAATTAGCGGGAGGGCCGTCGCCAAAAACATTCAGTACTTC
CDR3aa: CASSVGISGRAVAKNIQYF
j_gene: TRBJ2-4
v_gene: TRBV9
d_gene: TRBD2
abundance: -

CDR3nt: TGCGCCAGCAGCTTCTCCGGGACCTTCTCCTACAATGAGCAGTTCTTC
CDR3aa: CASSFSGTFSYNEQFF
j_gene: TRBJ2-1
v_gene: TRBV5-1
d_gene: -
abundance: -

CDR3nt: TGTGCCAGCGGTCGACAGCTTAATTCACCCCTCCACTTT
CDR3aa: CASGRQLNSPLHF
j_gene: TRBJ1-6
v_gene: TRBV6-5
d_gene: -
abundance: -

CDR3nt: TGCGCCAGCAGCTGGGGACTAGCGGGAGGGCCGAATGCTGAGCAGTTCTTC
CDR3aa: CASSWGLAGGPNAEQFF
j_gene: TRBJ2-1
v_gene: TRBV5-1
d_gene: TRBD2
abundance: -

CDR3nt: TGTGCCAGCAGCCAAGATTTTGAAGCTTTCTTT
CDR3aa: CASSQDFEAFF
j_gene: TRBJ1-1
v_gene: TRBV3-1
d_gene: -
abundance: -

CDR3nt: TGCGCCAGCAGTGAGTCCAGGGGCACTAGCAATCAGCCCCAGCATTTT
CDR3aa: CASSESRGTSNQPQHF
j_gene: TRBJ1-5
v_gene: TRBV10-2
d_gene: -
abundance: few